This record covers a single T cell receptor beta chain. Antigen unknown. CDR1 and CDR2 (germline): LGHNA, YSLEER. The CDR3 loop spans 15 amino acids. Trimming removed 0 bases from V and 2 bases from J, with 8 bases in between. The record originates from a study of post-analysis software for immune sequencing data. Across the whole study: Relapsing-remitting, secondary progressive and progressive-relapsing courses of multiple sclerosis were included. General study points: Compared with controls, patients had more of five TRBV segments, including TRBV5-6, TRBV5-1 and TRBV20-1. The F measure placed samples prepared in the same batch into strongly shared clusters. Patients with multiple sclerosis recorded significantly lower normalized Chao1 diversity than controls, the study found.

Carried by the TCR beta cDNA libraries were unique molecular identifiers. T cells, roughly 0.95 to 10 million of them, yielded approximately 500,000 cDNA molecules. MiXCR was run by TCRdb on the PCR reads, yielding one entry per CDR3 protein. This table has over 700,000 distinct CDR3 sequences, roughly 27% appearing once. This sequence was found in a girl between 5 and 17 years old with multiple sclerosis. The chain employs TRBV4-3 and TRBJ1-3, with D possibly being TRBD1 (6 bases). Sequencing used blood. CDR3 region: CASSQDAGAGNTIYF. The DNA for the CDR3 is TGCGCCAGCAGCCAAGATGCAGGGGCTGGAAACACCATATATTTT.